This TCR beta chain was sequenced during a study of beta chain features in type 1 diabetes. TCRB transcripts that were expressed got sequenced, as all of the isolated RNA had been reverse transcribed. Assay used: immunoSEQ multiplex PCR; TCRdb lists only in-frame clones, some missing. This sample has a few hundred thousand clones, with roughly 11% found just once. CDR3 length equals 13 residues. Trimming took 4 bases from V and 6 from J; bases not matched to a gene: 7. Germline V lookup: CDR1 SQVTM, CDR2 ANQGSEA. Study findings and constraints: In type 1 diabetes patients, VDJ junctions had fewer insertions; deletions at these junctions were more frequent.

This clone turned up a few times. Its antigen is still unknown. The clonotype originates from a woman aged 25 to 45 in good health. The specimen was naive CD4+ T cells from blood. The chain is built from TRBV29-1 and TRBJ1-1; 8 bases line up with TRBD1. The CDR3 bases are TGCAGCGTTGGGACAGGGTACCCTCCTGAAGCTTTCTTT. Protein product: CSVGTGYPPEAFF. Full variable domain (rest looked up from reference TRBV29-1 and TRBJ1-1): SAVISQKPSRDICQRGTSLTIQCQVDSQVTMMFWYRQQPGQSLTLIATANQGSEATYESGFVIDKFPISRPNLTFSTLTVSNMSPEDSSIYLCSVGTGYPPEAFFGQGTRLTVV.